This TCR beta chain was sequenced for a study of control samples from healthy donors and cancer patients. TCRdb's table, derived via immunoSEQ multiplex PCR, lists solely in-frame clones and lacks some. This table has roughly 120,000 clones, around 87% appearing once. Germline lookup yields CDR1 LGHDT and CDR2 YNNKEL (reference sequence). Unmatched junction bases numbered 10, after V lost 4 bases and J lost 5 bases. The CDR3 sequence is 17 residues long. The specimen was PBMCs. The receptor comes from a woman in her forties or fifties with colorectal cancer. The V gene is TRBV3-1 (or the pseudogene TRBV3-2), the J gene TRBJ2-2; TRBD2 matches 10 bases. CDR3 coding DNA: TGTGCCAGCAGCCCCCGGCTAGCGGGAGTGAGTACCGGGGAGCTGTTTTTT. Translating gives CASSPRLAGVSTGELFF.